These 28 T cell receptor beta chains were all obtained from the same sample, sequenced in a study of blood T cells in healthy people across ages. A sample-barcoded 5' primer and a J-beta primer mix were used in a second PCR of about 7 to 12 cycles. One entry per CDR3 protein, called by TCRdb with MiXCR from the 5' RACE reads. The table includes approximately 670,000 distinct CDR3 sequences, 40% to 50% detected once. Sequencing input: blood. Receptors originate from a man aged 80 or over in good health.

CDR3 nucleotide sequence: TGCAGTGCTAGAGATGTTGCTCCCTACAATGAGCAGTTCTTC. It yields the protein CSARDVAPYNEQFF. The V gene is TRBV20-1, the J gene TRBJ2-1, with D uncertain. This CDR3 has 14 amino acids. The V end was cut by 0 bases, the J end by 2 bases, with 8 bases between. Germline V CDR1 and CDR2: DFQATT, SNEGSKA (reference sequence).

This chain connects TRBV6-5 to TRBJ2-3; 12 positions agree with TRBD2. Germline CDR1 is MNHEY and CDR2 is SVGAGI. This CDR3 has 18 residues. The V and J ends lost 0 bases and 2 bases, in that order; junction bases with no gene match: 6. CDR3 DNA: TGTGCCAGCAGTTACTCGCTCCGGACTAGCGGGAACACAGATACGCAGTATTTT. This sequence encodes CASSYSLRTSGNTDTQYF.

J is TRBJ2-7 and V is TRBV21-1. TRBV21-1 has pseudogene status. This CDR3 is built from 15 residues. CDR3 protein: CASSKDSGRTYEQYF. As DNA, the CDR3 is TGTGCCAGCAGCAAAGATTCGGGCAGAACCTACGAGCAGTACTTC.

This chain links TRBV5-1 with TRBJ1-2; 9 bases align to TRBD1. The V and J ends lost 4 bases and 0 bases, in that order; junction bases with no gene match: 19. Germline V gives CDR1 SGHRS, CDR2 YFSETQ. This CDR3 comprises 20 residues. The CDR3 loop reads CASSPRTGARFTNSNYGYTF. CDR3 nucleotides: TGCGCCAGCAGCCCCCGGACAGGGGCGAGATTCACGAATTCTAACTATGGCTACACCTTC.

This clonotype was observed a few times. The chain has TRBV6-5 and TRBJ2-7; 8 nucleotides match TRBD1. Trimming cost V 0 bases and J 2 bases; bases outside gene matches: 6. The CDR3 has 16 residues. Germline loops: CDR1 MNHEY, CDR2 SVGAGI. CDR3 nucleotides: TGTGCCAGCAGTTACTCAGGGACAGGCCAGCCCTACGAGCAGTACTTC. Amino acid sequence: CASSYSGTGQPYEQYF.

CDR3 protein: CASRPTSNEQFF. The CDR3 DNA sequence: TGCGCCAGCAGGCCGACTAGCAATGAGCAGTTCTTC. The chain joins TRBV5-1 to TRBJ2-1, with D possibly matching TRBD2 (6 bases). V was shortened by 5 bases and J by 6 bases, with 9 bases between the two germline ends. The CDR3 is made up of 12 amino acids. Germline CDR1 is SGHRS and CDR2 is YFSETQ.

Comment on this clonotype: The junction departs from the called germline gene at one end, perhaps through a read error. CDR3 loop: CGARGPTDTQYF. The CDR3 DNA reads as TGCGGTGCTAGAGGGCCCACAGATACGCAGTATTTT. The V and J genes are TRBV20-1 and TRBJ2-3; possible D gene TRBD2, 5 bases. The CDR3 has 12 amino acids. Germline V gives CDR1 DFQATT, CDR2 SNEGSKA (reference sequence).

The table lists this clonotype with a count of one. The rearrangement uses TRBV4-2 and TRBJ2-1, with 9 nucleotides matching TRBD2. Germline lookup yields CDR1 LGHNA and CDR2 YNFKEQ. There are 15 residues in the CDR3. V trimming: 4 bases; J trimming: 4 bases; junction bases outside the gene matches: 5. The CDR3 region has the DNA TGTGCCAGCAGCCGCCGACTAGCGGATTACAATGAGCAGTTCTTC. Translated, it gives CASSRRLADYNEQFF.

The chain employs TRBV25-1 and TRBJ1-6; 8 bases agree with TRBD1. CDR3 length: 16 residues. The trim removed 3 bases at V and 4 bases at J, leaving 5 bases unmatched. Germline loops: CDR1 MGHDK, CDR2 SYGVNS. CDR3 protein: CASSDTGQGYNSPLHF. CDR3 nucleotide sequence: TGTGCCAGCAGTGATACCGGACAGGGATATAATTCACCCCTCCACTTT.

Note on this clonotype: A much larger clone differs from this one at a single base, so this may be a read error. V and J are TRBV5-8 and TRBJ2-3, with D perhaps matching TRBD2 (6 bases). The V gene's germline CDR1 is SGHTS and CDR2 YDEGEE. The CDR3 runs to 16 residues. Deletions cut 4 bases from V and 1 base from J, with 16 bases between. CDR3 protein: CASSVRLVVGTDTQYF. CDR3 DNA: TGTGCCAGCAGCGTTAGACTAGTCGTGGGCACAGATACGCAGTATTTT.

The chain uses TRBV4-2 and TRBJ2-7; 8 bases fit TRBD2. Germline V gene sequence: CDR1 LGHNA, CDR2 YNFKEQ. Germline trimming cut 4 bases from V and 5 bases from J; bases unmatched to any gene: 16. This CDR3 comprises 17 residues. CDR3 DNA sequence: TGTGCCAGCAGCCCCCACCGACTAGCGTCCCGTGGGGACGAGCAGTACTTC. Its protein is CASSPHRLASRGDEQYF.

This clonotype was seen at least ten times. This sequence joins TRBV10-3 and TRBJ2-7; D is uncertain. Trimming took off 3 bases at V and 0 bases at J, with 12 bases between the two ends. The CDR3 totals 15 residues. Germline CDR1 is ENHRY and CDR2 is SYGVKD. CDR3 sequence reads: CAISDQDRSSYEQYF. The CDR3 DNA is TGTGCCATCAGTGACCAAGACCGGAGCTCCTACGAGCAGTACTTC.

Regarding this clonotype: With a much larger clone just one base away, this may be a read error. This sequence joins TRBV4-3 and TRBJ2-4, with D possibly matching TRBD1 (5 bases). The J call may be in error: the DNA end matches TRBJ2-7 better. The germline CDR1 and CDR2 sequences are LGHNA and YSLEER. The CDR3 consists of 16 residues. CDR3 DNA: TGCGCCAGCAGCCAAACACTAAGCAGGGTGATCTACGAGCAGTACTTC. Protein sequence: CASSQTLSRVIYEQYF.

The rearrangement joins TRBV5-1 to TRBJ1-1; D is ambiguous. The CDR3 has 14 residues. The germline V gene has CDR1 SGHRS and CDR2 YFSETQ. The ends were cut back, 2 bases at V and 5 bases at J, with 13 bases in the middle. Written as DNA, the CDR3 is TGCGCCAGCAGCTTCGGGATGTCTGGGACTGAAGCTTTCTTT. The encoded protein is CASSFGMSGTEAFF.

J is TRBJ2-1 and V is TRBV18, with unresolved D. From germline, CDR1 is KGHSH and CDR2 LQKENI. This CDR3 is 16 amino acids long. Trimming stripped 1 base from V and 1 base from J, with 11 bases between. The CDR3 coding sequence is TGTGCCAGCTCACCACGTACTACCCGTTCCTACAATGAGCAGTTCTTC. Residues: CASSPRTTRSYNEQFF.

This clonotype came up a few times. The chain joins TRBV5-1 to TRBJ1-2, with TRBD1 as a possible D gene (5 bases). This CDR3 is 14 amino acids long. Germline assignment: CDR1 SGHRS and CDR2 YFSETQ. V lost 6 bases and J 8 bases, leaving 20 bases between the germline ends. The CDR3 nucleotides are TGCGCCAGCACCGCGACAGCGGGTTCTGGAGGCTACACCTTC. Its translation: CASTATAGSGGYTF.

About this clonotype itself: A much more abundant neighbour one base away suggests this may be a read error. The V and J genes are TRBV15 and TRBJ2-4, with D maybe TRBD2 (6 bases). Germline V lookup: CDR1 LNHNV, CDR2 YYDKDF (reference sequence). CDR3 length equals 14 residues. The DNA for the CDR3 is TGTGCCTCCAGCCTTGGAGGGGCAAGAGGAGAGCAGTACTTC. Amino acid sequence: CASSLGGARGEQYF. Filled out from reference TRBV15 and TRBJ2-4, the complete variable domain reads DAMVIQNPRYQVTQFGKPVTLSCSQTLNHNVMYWYQQKSSQAPKLLFHYYDKDFNNEADTPDNFQSRRPNTSFCFLDIRSPGLGDTAMYLCASSLGGARGEQYFGAGTRLSVL.

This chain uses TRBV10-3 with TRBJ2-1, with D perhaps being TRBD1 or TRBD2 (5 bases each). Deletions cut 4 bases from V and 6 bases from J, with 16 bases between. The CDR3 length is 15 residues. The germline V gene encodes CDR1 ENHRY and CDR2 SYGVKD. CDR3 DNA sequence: TGTGCCATCAGTGTGGGGCCGAGTGGGACCAATGAGCAGTTCTTC. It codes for CAISVGPSGTNEQFF.

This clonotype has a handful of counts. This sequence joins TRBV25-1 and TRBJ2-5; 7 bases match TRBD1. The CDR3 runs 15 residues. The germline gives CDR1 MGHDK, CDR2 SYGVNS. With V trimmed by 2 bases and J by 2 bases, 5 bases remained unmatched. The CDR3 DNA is TGTGCCAGCAGTGAACGGACAGGCCCACAAGAGACCCAGTACTTC. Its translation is CASSERTGPQETQYF.

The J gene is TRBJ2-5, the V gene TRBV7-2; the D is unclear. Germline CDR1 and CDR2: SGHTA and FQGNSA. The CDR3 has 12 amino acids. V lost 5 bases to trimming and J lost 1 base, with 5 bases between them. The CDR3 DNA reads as TGTGCCAGCAGCAAATTCCAAGAGACCCAGTACTTC. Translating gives CASSKFQETQYF.

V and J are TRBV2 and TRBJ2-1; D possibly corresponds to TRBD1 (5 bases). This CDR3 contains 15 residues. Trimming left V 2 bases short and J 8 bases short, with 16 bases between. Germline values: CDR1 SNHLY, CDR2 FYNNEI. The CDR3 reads CASSELAGIPYEQFF. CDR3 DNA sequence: TGTGCCAGCAGTGAATTGGCAGGGATACCCTATGAGCAGTTCTTC.

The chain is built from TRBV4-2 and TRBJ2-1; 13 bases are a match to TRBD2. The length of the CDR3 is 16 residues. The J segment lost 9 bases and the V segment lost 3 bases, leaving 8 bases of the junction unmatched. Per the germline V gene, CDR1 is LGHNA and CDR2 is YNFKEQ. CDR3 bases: TGTGCCAGCAGCCAGGGGACTAGCGGGATTGAAAGTGAGCAGTTCTTC. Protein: CASSQGTSGIESEQFF.

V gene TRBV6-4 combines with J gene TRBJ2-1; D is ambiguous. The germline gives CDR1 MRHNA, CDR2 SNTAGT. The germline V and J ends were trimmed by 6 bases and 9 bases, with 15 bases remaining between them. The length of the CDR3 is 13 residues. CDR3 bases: TGTGCCAGCAGCCCGCGGTCCGTGGGTGAGCAGTTCTTC. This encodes CASSPRSVGEQFF.

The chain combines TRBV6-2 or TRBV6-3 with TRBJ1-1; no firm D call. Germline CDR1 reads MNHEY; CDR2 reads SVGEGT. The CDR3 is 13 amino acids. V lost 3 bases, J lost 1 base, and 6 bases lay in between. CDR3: CASSYPGNTEAFF. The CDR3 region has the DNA TGTGCCAGCAGTTATCCGGGGAACACTGAAGCTTTCTTT.

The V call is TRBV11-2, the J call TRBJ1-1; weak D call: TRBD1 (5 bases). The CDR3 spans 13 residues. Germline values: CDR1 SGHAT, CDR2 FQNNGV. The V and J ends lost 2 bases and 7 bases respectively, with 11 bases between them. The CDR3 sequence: CASSLMWGGEAFF. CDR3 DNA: TGTGCCAGCAGCTTAATGTGGGGGGGTGAAGCTTTCTTT.

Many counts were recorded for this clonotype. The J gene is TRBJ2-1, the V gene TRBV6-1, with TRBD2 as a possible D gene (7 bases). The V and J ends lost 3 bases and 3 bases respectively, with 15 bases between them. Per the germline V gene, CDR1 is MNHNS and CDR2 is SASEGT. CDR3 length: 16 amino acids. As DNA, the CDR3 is TGTGCCAGCAGTGAGGAGGGGGGGAGCCTCTACAATGAGCAGTTCTTC. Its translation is CASSEEGGSLYNEQFF.

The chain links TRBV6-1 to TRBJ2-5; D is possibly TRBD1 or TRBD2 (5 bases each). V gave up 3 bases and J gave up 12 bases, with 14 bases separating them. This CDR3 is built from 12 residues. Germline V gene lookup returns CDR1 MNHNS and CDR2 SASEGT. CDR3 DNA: TGTGCCAGCAGTGAGATCCGGGACCTAAAGTACTTC. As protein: CASSEIRDLKYF.

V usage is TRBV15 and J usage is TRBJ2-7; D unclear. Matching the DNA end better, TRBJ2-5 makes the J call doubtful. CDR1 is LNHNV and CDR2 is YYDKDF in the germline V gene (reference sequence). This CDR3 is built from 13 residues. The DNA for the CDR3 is TGTGCCACCAGCAGAGATCTGGCGAAGACCCAGTACTTC. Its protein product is CATSRDLAKTQYF.